The 21 T cell receptor beta chains listed next were all sequenced from one sample in a study of T cell responses to AZD1222 COVID-19 vaccine. TCRdb's table, derived via immunoSEQ multiplex PCR, lists solely in-frame clones and lacks some. The data show over 130,000 clones, with 85% to 90% seen just once and approximately 3% held by the top ten. The sequencing here drew on peripheral blood, taken 28 days after the second AZD1222 dose. The source is an adult who received the AZD1222 COVID-19 vaccine.

This clone was seen just once. CDR3 DNA: TGCGCCAGCAGCTTGGCTGTGGGGCCACAAGAGACCCAGTACTTC. As protein: CASSLAVGPQETQYF. V is TRBV5-1 and J is TRBJ2-5; perhaps TRBD1 as D (5 bases). The CDR3 spans 15 residues. V dropped 0 bases and J dropped 2 bases, with 11 bases sitting between them. Per germline, CDR1 SGHRS and CDR2 YFSETQ. Full variable domain (remainder filled in from reference TRBV5-1 and TRBJ2-5): KAGVTQTPRYLIKTRGQQVTLSCSPISGHRSVSWYQQTPGQGLQFLFEYFSETQRNKGNFPGRFSGRQFSNSRSEMNVSTLELGDSALYLCASSLAVGPQETQYFGPGTRLLVL.

The J gene is TRBJ1-5, the V gene TRBV9, with TRBD1 matching over 9 bases. V lost 0 bases and J lost 2; bases outside the gene matches: 0. Germline V lookup: CDR1 SGDLS, CDR2 YYNGEE. The CDR3 contains 15 residues. The CDR3 is CASSVGDRGNQPQHF. The CDR3, as DNA: TGTGCCAGCAGCGTAGGGGACAGGGGCAATCAGCCCCAGCATTTT.

The V and J genes are TRBV7-8 and TRBJ1-2; weak D call: TRBD1 (5 bases). Per the germline V gene, CDR1 is SGHVS and CDR2 is FQNEAQ. V dropped 5 bases and J dropped 2 bases, with 12 bases sitting between them. The CDR3 has 14 amino acids. CDR3 coding DNA: TGTGCCAGCAGCGGCGGGACTTACAACTATGGCTACACCTTC. Translated, it gives CASSGGTYNYGYTF.

The gene calls are TRBV5-6 and TRBJ1-4, with D possibly TRBD1 on 5 matching bases. This CDR3 region has 14 residues. V shed 1 base and J shed 4 bases, with 8 bases lying between them. Germline CDR1 and CDR2: SGHDT and YYEEEE. The CDR3 nucleotides read TGTGCCAGCAGCTTGCGAGGGGTTAATGAAAAACTGTTTTTT. Translating gives CASSLRGVNEKLFF.

CDR3 coding DNA: TGTGCCAGCAGTTTATCGAACGGAGTCACTGAAGCTTTCTTT. It encodes CASSLSNGVTEAFF. The rearrangement joins TRBV28 to TRBJ1-1; D gene uncertain. The CDR3 consists of 14 residues. Trimming removed 1 base from V and 4 bases from J, with 10 bases in between. Germline CDR1 reads MDHEN; CDR2 reads SYDVKM.

The chain couples TRBV18 to TRBJ2-1; no reliable D call. This CDR3 region has 15 residues. V lost 3 bases, J lost 0 bases, and 9 bases lay in between. The V gene's germline CDR1 is KGHSH and CDR2 LQKENI. Written as DNA, the CDR3 is TGTGCCAGCTCACCGTCAGCTAGCTCCTACAATGAGCAGTTCTTC. It translates to CASSPSASSYNEQFF.

The chain combines TRBV9 with TRBJ2-3; maybe TRBD2 (6 bases). The CDR3 sequence is 17 residues long. The germline V and J ends were trimmed by 0 bases and 0 bases, with 14 bases remaining between them. Germline values: CDR1 SGDLS, CDR2 YYNGEE. The CDR3 DNA follows: TGTGCCAGCAGCGTAGGTTCTCTGAGCGGGAGCACAGATACGCAGTATTTT. This gives the protein CASSVGSLSGSTDTQYF. Full variable domain (remainder filled in from reference TRBV9 and TRBJ2-3): DSGVTQTPKHLITATGQRVTLRCSPRSGDLSVYWYQQSLDQGLQFLIQYYNGEERAKGNILERFSAQQFPDLHSELNLSSLELGDSALYFCASSVGSLSGSTDTQYFGPGTRLTVL.

Here the CDR3 DNA reads TGTGCCAGCAGTTTCCAGCGGGGGGGCAGCCGTAGGGCAGATACGCAGTATTTT. It is translated as CASSFQRGGSRRADTQYF. The chain combines TRBV27 with TRBJ2-3, with 10 bases matching TRBD2. This CDR3 is 18 amino acids long. V shed 3 bases and J 4 bases; nucleotides not matched to a gene: 13. Looked up from germline, CDR1 is MNHEY and CDR2 is SMNVEV (reference sequence).

V and J are TRBV6-5 and TRBJ2-3; D is unresolved. Germline V gives CDR1 MNHEY, CDR2 SVGAGI. Trimming removed 8 bases from V and 2 bases from J, with 14 bases in between. The CDR3 has 14 amino acids. DNA for the CDR3: TGTGCCAGCTCGCTTGGCGGTTACACAGATACGCAGTATTTT. It yields the protein CASSLGGYTDTQYF.

The chain joins TRBV28 to TRBJ2-7, with TRBD2 matching 8 bases. Germline V gene sequence: CDR1 MDHEN, CDR2 SYDVKM. The CDR3 is 16 amino acids. V shed 5 bases and J 9 bases; nucleotides not matched to a gene: 18. This CDR3 is CASSLHVDRRAGGQYF. The CDR3 bases are TGTGCCAGCAGTCTTCATGTAGACCGTCGGGCGGGGGGGCAGTACTTC.

This clone appeared once. The chain links TRBV12-5 to TRBJ1-1; D gene unclear. The CDR3 runs 13 residues. Trimming took off 3 bases at V and 3 bases at J, with 8 bases between the two ends. Germline CDR1 reads LGHNT; CDR2 reads FRNRAP. The CDR3 reads CASGLRSDTEAFF. The DNA of the CDR3 is TGTGCTAGTGGTTTAAGGAGCGACACTGAAGCTTTCTTT.

The CDR3 region is CASSLGRSYGYTF. The CDR3 DNA sequence: TGTGCCAGCAGCCTGGGACGGAGTTATGGCTACACCTTC. The rearrangement joins TRBV7-8 to TRBJ1-2; a weak D match, TRBD1 (5 bases). This CDR3 has 13 amino acids. Looked up from germline, CDR1 is SGHVS and CDR2 is FQNEAQ. V dropped 5 bases and J dropped 5 bases, with 12 bases sitting between them.

The chain is built from TRBV10-2 and TRBJ1-2; D gene uncertain. Per germline, CDR1 WSHSY and CDR2 SAAADI. This CDR3 has 14 amino acids. The V end lost 2 bases, the J end lost 8 bases, and 15 bases lay between the germline ends. The chain's CDR3 is CASSEKLGQRGYTF. CDR3 in DNA: TGCGCCAGCAGTGAGAAACTTGGCCAGCGAGGCTACACCTTC.

The chain couples TRBV19 to TRBJ2-1; TRBD1 or TRBD2 may be the D gene (5 bases each). V was cut by 3 bases and J by 4 bases, with 13 bases left in between. CDR3 length equals 15 residues. Germline V gene sequence: CDR1 LNHDA, CDR2 SQIVND (reference sequence). The CDR3 loop reads CASSIGASWYNEQFF. The CDR3 DNA reads as TGTGCCAGTAGTATTGGGGCTAGCTGGTACAATGAGCAGTTCTTC.

The chain carries TRBV7-3 and TRBJ2-3; D is tentatively TRBD1 or TRBD2 (5 bases each). From germline, CDR1 is SGHTA and CDR2 FQGTGA. This CDR3 has 14 amino acids. The V and J ends lost 0 bases and 4 bases respectively, with 8 bases between them. The CDR3 spells CASSLTGTADTQYF. Here the CDR3 DNA reads TGTGCCAGCAGCTTAACCGGGACCGCAGATACGCAGTATTTT.

The sample holds one count of this clone. The CDR3 DNA reads TGTGCCAGCTCACTCCGGACAGGGCTAAACACTGAAGCTTTCTTT. Translating gives CASSLRTGLNTEAFF. The chain carries TRBV18 and TRBJ1-1; TRBD1 matches 8 bases. The germline V gene has CDR1 KGHSH and CDR2 LQKENI. J was trimmed by 2 bases and V by 4 bases; bases with no gene match: 6. The CDR3 has 15 residues.

The V gene is TRBV7-3, the J gene TRBJ2-3; unclear D gene. This CDR3 region has 14 residues. Trimming removed 1 base from V and 2 bases from J, with 7 bases in between. Germline V gives CDR1 SGHTA, CDR2 FQGTGA. CDR3 in amino acids: CASSLKPVTDTQYF. CDR3 nucleotides: TGTGCCAGCAGCTTAAAGCCCGTCACAGATACGCAGTATTTT.

The chain couples TRBV10-3 to TRBJ1-6; 10 bases line up with TRBD1. The CDR3 has 15 residues. The V gene end was trimmed by 3 bases and the J gene end by 13 bases; junction bases not matched to a gene: 9. The germline V gene has CDR1 ENHRY and CDR2 SYGVKD. In DNA form, the CDR3 reads TGTGCCATCAGTGATTACCCGGGACAGGGGAATCCCCTCCACTTT. This encodes CAISDYPGQGNPLHF.

The chain joins TRBV6-5 to TRBJ2-7; maybe TRBD1 (5 bases). Germline values: CDR1 MNHEY, CDR2 SVGAGI. With 4 bases removed from V and 2 bases from J, the gap between germline ends came to 12 bases. The CDR3 loop spans 14 amino acids. The CDR3 here is CASSWYSGTYEQYF. CDR3 DNA: TGTGCCAGCAGTTGGTACTCAGGGACCTACGAGCAGTACTTC.

The CDR3 is CAISAGTASSTQYF. In DNA form, the CDR3 reads TGTGCCATCAGTGCTGGGACAGCCTCAAGTACGCAGTATTTT. The V gene is TRBV10-3, the J gene TRBJ2-3, with 7 positions matching TRBD1. The CDR3 extends over 14 amino acids. The germline V gene has CDR1 ENHRY and CDR2 SYGVKD. V shed 4 bases and J 8 bases; nucleotides not matched to a gene: 9.

The rearrangement uses TRBV6-5 and TRBJ1-5; D is unclear. Germline V gives CDR1 MNHEY, CDR2 SVGAGI. CDR3 size: 15 residues. Between the trimmed V and J ends, which lost 0 bases and 1 base, there was a span of 7 bases. The chain's CDR3 is CASSYSFGSNQPQHF. The CDR3, as DNA: TGTGCCAGCAGTTACTCGTTCGGCAGCAATCAGCCCCAGCATTTT.